A selection of T cell receptor beta chains follows, all from one sample in a study of T cells in Graves' hyperthyroidism and ophthalmopathy. TCRdb recomputed calls from the multiplex PCR reads with MiXCR, one row per CDR3 protein. The sample has more than 500,000 distinct CDR3 sequences, 14% seen once. Sequences were obtained from blood. These TCRs come from a woman in her thirties or forties with Graves' hyperthyroidism. CDR3s leave out the opening cysteine and the closing phenylalanine or tryptophan. Each record gives: V gene, J gene, CDR3 protein.

TRBV11-2,TRBJ2-7,ASSLDARVSYEQY
TRBV28,TRBJ2-5,ASRGVQDGQETQY
TRBV6-1,TRBJ2-7,ASRQGESYEQY
TRBV18,TRBJ2-1,ASSPRPDRAYNEQF
TRBV7-3,TRBJ2-3,ASSSGLVADTQY
TRBV27,TRBJ1-2,ASSDGTAPNYGYT
TRBV20-1,TRBJ2-7,SASPSGEIYEQY
TRBV10-3,TRBJ2-1,AISEFAPSGSGEQF
TRBV27,TRBJ2-2,ASSWMNTGELF
TRBV7-2,TRBJ2-7,ASSLALYEQY
TRBV5-5,TRBJ1-6,ASSLWHANSPLH
TRBV30,TRBJ1-1,AWSVVTEAF
TRBV3-1,TRBJ2-1,ASSKSGRANEQF
TRBV28,TRBJ2-4,ASSSHGGHTNIQY
TRBV11-1,TRBJ2-7,ASSLGLADVLREQY
TRBV10-3,TRBJ1-2,AISVAHNYGYT
TRBV6-2/TRBV6-3,TRBJ1-5,ASRGHLNQLQH
TRBV3-1,TRBJ1-3,ASSQEWGYGNTIY
TRBV5-6,TRBJ2-3,ASSPGLAVTDTQY
TRBV27,TRBJ2-2,ASSLSFLGGTGELF
TRBV12-5,TRBJ2-2,ASGLPAFSGGDGELF
TRBV18,TRBJ1-1,ASSNLDRNTEAF
TRBV4-1,TRBJ2-7,ASSHGQGTLYSYEQY
TRBV12-3/TRBV12-4,TRBJ1-5,ASTRGVQPQH
TRBV29-1,TRBJ2-2,SVRISFTGELF
TRBV3-1,TRBJ2-1,ASSQVGTSLFVVQF
TRBV29-1,TRBJ1-1,SVRTPQGTEAF
TRBV20-1,TRBJ2-3,SASPPLTYTQY
TRBV7-9,TRBJ2-7,ASSSPGTSYEQY
TRBV18,TRBJ1-6,ASSLSSSPNSPLH
TRBV12-3/TRBV12-4,TRBJ1-2,ASSRRSANYGYT
TRBV5-6,TRBJ2-7,ASSLSLGEQY
TRBV20-1,TRBJ2-3,SAAQGGGTDTQY
TRBV28,TRBJ1-5,ASNSPGTGINGNQPQH